One sample yielded the 14 T cell receptor beta chains listed below, sequenced in a study of shared clonotypes between healthy human individuals. Data came from immunoSEQ multiplex PCR; TCRdb stores just in-frame clones and leaves some out. The profile shows 1.6 million or so clones, approximately 97% of them singletons. The sequencing input was naive CD4+ T cells sorted from blood. Subset denoted: CD45RA+ positively selected. Every receptor here comes from a man under 40 in good health.

With respect to this clone: The sample holds other DNA sequences that translate to the same CDR3. V and J are TRBV7-2 and TRBJ2-5; D ambiguous. V lost 3 bases, J lost 5 bases, and 7 bases lay in between. This CDR3 spans 12 amino acids. The V gene's germline CDR1 is SGHTA and CDR2 FQGNSA. The chain's CDR3 is CASSFGRETQYF. The DNA of the CDR3 is TGTGCCAGCAGCTTCGGGCGGGAGACCCAGTACTTC.

The V call is TRBV28, the J call TRBJ2-3, with TRBD2 matching over 7 bases. V gave up 6 bases and J gave up 3 bases; unmatched junction bases: 6. This CDR3 has 14 residues. The V gene's germline CDR1 is MDHEN and CDR2 SYDVKM. The CDR3 nucleotides are TGTGCCAGCAGGTTGGGAGGGCCTACAGATACGCAGTATTTT. Its protein product is CASRLGGPTDTQYF.

The chain combines TRBV7-9 with TRBJ2-1; 12 nucleotides match TRBD2. Per germline, CDR1 SEHNR and CDR2 FQNEAQ (reference sequence). This CDR3 has 13 residues. Losses at the gene ends were 5 bases for V and 7 bases for J; bases not matched to a gene: 0. CDR3 loop: CASSGTSGNEQFF. Here the CDR3 DNA reads TGTGCCAGCAGCGGGACTAGCGGGAATGAGCAGTTCTTC.

The chain is built from TRBV6-1 and TRBJ1-3; 9 bases agree with TRBD1. This CDR3 is 15 amino acids long. The germline V gene encodes CDR1 MNHNS and CDR2 SASEGT. The junction had 4 bases not matched to a gene; V was cut back by 3 bases and J by 4 bases. CDR3 sequence reads: CASSDGTGRGNTIYF. CDR3 coding DNA: TGTGCCAGCAGTGACGGGACAGGGCGGGGAAACACCATATATTTT.

This sequence joins TRBV28 and TRBJ2-1, with 9 bases identical to TRBD2. There are 19 residues in the CDR3. V lost 1 base and J lost 5; bases outside the gene matches: 15. Germline CDR1 is MDHEN and CDR2 is SYDVKM. CDR3 sequence (DNA): TGTGCCAGCAGTTTATCTTTTAGGGGGGCTAGCGGGAAACACAATGAGCAGTTCTTC. Amino acid sequence: CASSLSFRGASGKHNEQFF.

The chain couples TRBV5-6 to TRBJ2-3, with D perhaps matching TRBD2 (5 bases). CDR1 SGHDT and CDR2 YYEEEE come from the germline V gene. CDR3 length: 16 amino acids. The germline V and J ends were trimmed by 1 base and 2 bases, with 14 bases remaining between them. CDR3 nucleotides: TGTGCCAGCAGCTTGTATTGGGAGAAGCCCACAGATACGCAGTATTTT. Residues: CASSLYWEKPTDTQYF.

Only one count was recorded for this clone. The chain couples TRBV5-1 to TRBJ2-2, with D unresolved. The CDR3 spans 16 residues. V was cut by 3 bases and J by 7 bases, with 19 bases left in between. CDR1 and CDR2 (germline): SGHRS, YFSETQ. CDR3 in amino acids: CASSSNKVPYGGELFF. The CDR3 DNA is TGCGCCAGCAGCTCCAATAAAGTTCCCTACGGCGGGGAGCTGTTTTTT.

The gene calls are TRBV29-1 and TRBJ2-3; no reliable D call. The CDR3 length is 14 residues. Germline V gives CDR1 SQVTM, CDR2 ANQGSEA. Trimming took off 4 bases at V and 0 bases at J, with 11 bases between the two ends. DNA of the CDR3: TGCAGCGTTGCTAACAGTGTTAGCACAGATACGCAGTATTTT. Amino acids: CSVANSVSTDTQYF.

Here the CDR3 reads CASSVDLAFQREQFF. CDR3 in DNA: TGTGCCAGCAGCGTAGATCTAGCGTTCCAACGGGAGCAGTTCTTC. The chain joins TRBV9 to TRBJ2-1; maybe TRBD2 (6 bases). This CDR3 has 15 residues. Germline CDR1 is SGDLS and CDR2 is YYNGEE. Trimming left V 0 bases short and J 10 bases short, with 17 bases between.

The rearrangement uses TRBV7-2 and TRBJ1-1, with D perhaps matching TRBD1 (6 bases). CDR3 length equals 18 residues. V was clipped by 2 bases and J by 11 bases, with 30 bases between them. Germline lookup yields CDR1 SGHTA and CDR2 FQGNSA. CDR3 nucleotide sequence: TGTGCCAGCAGCTTAATTGGGACACAGGGCGGAATGCTTAGCCCTGCTTTCTTT. This encodes CASSLIGTQGGMLSPAFF.

The chain combines TRBV5-5 with TRBJ2-4, with 11 bases identical to TRBD2. The germline V gene has CDR1 SGHKS and CDR2 YYEKEE (reference sequence). The trim removed 2 bases at V and 6 bases at J, leaving 7 bases unmatched. CDR3 length equals 16 residues. CDR3 in DNA: TGTGCCAGCAGCTTTTATAGCGGGAGGGCTACAAACATTCAGTACTTC. Residues: CASSFYSGRATNIQYF.

The genes are TRBV4-3 and TRBJ2-3; 7 bases agree with TRBD2. The CDR3 contains 17 residues. Germline lookup yields CDR1 LGHNA and CDR2 YSLEER. J gave up 3 bases and V 3 bases, and 12 bases lay outside the gene matches. The CDR3 nucleotides are TGCGCCAGCAGCCAGGGTCTAGCGGAATATATAACAGATACGCAGTATTTT. Translation: CASSQGLAEYITDTQYF.

The V call is TRBV7-9, the J call TRBJ2-7, with D unclear. Germline CDR1 and CDR2: SEHNR and FQNEAQ (reference sequence). CDR3 length equals 19 residues. Trimming removed 0 bases from V and 1 base from J, with 22 bases in between. The CDR3 nucleotides are TGTGCCAGCAGCTTAGCCTCATGGTTCGGCAGAGAATTATCCTACGAGCAGTACTTC. Amino acid sequence: CASSLASWFGRELSYEQYF.

The rearrangement joins TRBV4-1 to TRBJ2-2; the match to TRBD1 covers 9 bases. This CDR3 comprises 17 residues. The J segment lost 6 bases and the V segment lost 0 bases, leaving 8 bases of the junction unmatched. Germline CDR1 reads MGHRA; CDR2 reads YSYEKL. Here the CDR3 reads CASSQDGLGQGAGELFF. The CDR3 DNA reads TGCGCCAGCAGCCAAGATGGGTTGGGACAGGGCGCCGGGGAGCTGTTTTTT.